This entry describes one TCR beta chain. V was cut by 4 bases and J by 11 bases, with 14 bases left in between. Germline values: CDR1 KGHSH, CDR2 LQKENI. The CDR3 has 12 residues. Clones were read by immunoSEQ multiplex PCR, and TCRdb kept only the in-frame ones, dropping some. The table has 110,000 to 150,000 clones, 88% seen once; the top ten hold roughly 1.9%. This sample is drawn from a study of blood T cell repertoires in COVID-19. The chain links TRBV18 to TRBJ1-1; weak D call: TRBD1 (6 bases). The TCR comes from a man aged 70 or older with acute or convalescent COVID-19. Sample: peripheral blood. The CDR3 coding sequence is TGTGCCAGCTCACAAGAGGGGGGGACGGCTTTCTTT. It specifies CASSQEGGTAFF.